The rows below give T cell receptor beta chains drawn from one sample of a study of blood T cell repertoires in COVID-19. Clones were read by immunoSEQ multiplex PCR, and TCRdb kept only the in-frame ones, dropping some. Of 170,000 or so clones in the sample, approximately 80% were seen once. The sequenced material came from peripheral blood. These receptors were taken from a woman aged 55-69 years with acute or convalescent COVID-19. The CDR3 runs from the conserved cysteine through the conserved F or W. Each record gives: clone size, V gene, J gene, D gene, CDR3 length, CDR3 DNA, CDR3 protein. A D gene is named only where the DNA matches it firmly. Expanded clones get a size class; other rows say once, few or many, or leave the size out.

size: -; V: TRBV7-9; J: TRBJ2-1; D: -; length: 15; DNA: TGTGCCAGCAGCTTATATGGAGGCGGATACAATGAGCAGTTCTTC; CDR3: CASSLYGGGYNEQFF
size: -; V: TRBV28; J: TRBJ2-7; D: -; length: 14; DNA: TGTGCCAGCAGTTTCGGCAGGTCCTATTGGGAGCAGTACTTC; CDR3: CASSFGRSYWEQYF
size: once; V: TRBV24-1; J: TRBJ1-4; D: TRBD1; length: 15; DNA: TGTGCCACCAGGGACCCCAGGGGGCTTAATGAAAAACTGTTTTTT; CDR3: CATRDPRGLNEKLFF
size: -; V: TRBV30; J: TRBJ2-2; D: TRBD1; length: 15; DNA: TGTGCCGGATTACAGGGGGCCCTGAACACCGGGGAGCTGTTTTTT; CDR3: CAGLQGALNTGELFF
size: -; V: TRBV28; J: TRBJ1-1; D: TRBD1; length: 16; DNA: TGTGCCAGCAGTTTCACGGACAGGGGGAGAAACACTGAAGCTTTCTTT; CDR3: CASSFTDRGRNTEAFF
size: -; V: TRBV19; J: TRBJ1-5; D: -; length: 15; DNA: TGTGCCAGTAGTGTACGGGGCACAGGGAATCAGCCCCAGCATTTT; CDR3: CASSVRGTGNQPQHF
size: medium-sized; V: TRBV6-5; J: TRBJ1-1; D: -; length: 14; DNA: TGTGCCAGCAACGTTGTAGGCGGGAACACTGAAGCTTTCTTT; CDR3: CASNVVGGNTEAFF
size: -; V: TRBV5-6; J: TRBJ1-2; D: -; length: 13; DNA: TGTGCCAGCACTAAAGACAGAGTGTATGGCTACACCTTC; CDR3: CASTKDRVYGYTF
size: -; V: TRBV6-5; J: TRBJ2-3; D: -; length: 14; DNA: TGTGCCAGCAGTAGACAGGTTCGCACAGATACGCAGTATTTT; CDR3: CASSRQVRTDTQYF
size: -; V: TRBV28; J: TRBJ1-2; D: -; length: 14; DNA: TGTGCCAGCAGTTTAGGCGGACAGTTCTATGGCTACACCTTC; CDR3: CASSLGGQFYGYTF
size: -; V: TRBV5-1; J: TRBJ1-2; D: TRBD1; length: 15; DNA: TGCGCCAGCAGCATAGGGGACAGGGGGTTAGATGGCTACACCTTC; CDR3: CASSIGDRGLDGYTF
size: few; V: TRBV7-2; J: TRBJ2-7; D: TRBD1; length: 15; DNA: TGTGCCAGCAGCACAGCGGGGACAGGGTCCCACGAGCAGTACTTC; CDR3: CASSTAGTGSHEQYF
size: -; V: TRBV12-2; J: TRBJ1-2; D: -; length: 17; DNA: TGTGCAAGTCGCCTAGGACTATACCCTATCGGTGGGTATGGCTACACCTTC; CDR3: CASRLGLYPIGGYGYTF
size: -; V: TRBV29-1; J: TRBJ2-2; D: TRBD1; length: 14; DNA: TGCAGCGTTGAGCGAGACAGGGGGACCGGGGAGCTGTTTTTT; CDR3: CSVERDRGTGELFF
size: -; V: TRBV7-3; J: TRBJ2-3; D: TRBD2; length: 14; DNA: TGTGCCAGCAGCCCACAATCAAGCGGGGGTGCGCAGTATTTT; CDR3: CASSPQSSGGAQYF